This TCR beta chain was captured in a study of metastatic and nonmetastatic thyroid tumors. Study summary: The comparison covered peripheral blood and tumor or nodule tissue in malignant and benign thyroid patients.

Ahead of thyroid surgery, no patient had received treatment of any kind. CDR3 length: 15 amino acids. V was pared by 4 bases and J by 6 bases, with 7 bases of the junction left unmatched. Germline lookup yields CDR1 SGHRS and CDR2 YFSETQ. TCRdb re-called clones via MiXCR from the PCR reads. The sample yields approximately 17,000 clones, about a quarter seen once. The chain joins TRBV5-1 to TRBJ2-1, with 10 bases that match TRBD2. This TCR derives from a female donor with papillary thyroid cancer or a benign thyroid nodule (not recorded which). Some clones in this sample may be carry-over from other donors' samples. Sequencing was performed on adjacent normal tissue. CDR3 coding DNA: TGCGCCAGCAGCCTAGGACTAGCGGTTTCCAATGAGCAGTTCTTC. It codes for CASSLGLAVSNEQFF. The whole variable domain, remainder taken from reference TRBV5-1 and TRBJ2-1, is KAGVTQTPRYLIKTRGQQVTLSCSPISGHRSVSWYQQTPGQGLQFLFEYFSETQRNKGNFPGRFSGRQFSNSRSEMNVSTLELGDSALYLCASSLGLAVSNEQFFGPGTRLTVL.